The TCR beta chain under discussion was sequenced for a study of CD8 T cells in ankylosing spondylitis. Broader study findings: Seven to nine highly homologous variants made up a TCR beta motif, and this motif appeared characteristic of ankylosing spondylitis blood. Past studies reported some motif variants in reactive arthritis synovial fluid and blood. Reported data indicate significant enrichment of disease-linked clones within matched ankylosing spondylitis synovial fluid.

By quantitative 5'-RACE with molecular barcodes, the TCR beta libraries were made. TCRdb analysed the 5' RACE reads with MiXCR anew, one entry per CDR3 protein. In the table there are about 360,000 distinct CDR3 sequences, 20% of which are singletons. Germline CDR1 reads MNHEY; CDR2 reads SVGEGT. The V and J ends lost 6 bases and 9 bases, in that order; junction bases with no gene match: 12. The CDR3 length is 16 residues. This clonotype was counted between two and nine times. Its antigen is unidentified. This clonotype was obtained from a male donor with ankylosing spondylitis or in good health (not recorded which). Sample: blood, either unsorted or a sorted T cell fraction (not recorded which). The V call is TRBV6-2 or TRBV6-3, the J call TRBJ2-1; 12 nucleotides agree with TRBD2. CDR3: CASRQQLAGGWSEQFF. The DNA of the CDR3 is TGTGCCAGCAGACAACAACTAGCGGGGGGTTGGAGTGAGCAGTTCTTC.